Here is one T cell receptor beta chain with its context. Using a J-beta primer mix together with a sample-barcoded 5' primer, a second PCR was run for roughly 7 to 11 cycles. TCRdb processed the 5' RACE reads anew with MiXCR; each CDR3 protein has one entry. The table shows more than 750,000 distinct CDR3 sequences, with about 29% occurring only once. This specimen comes from a study of blood T cells in healthy people across ages. These same data were also listed under a study on T cells of mothers and their children.

Sequencing was performed on blood. This clonotype was obtained from a woman aged 40 to 50 in good health.

The CDR3 loop is CASSPRTGGGRNEQFF. In nucleotides, the CDR3 is TGTGCCAGCAGCCCACGGACAGGGGGAGGCCGCAATGAGCAGTTCTTC. This chain joins TRBV7-8 and TRBJ2-1; 10 nucleotides agree with TRBD1. Germline V CDR1 and CDR2: SGHVS, FQNEAQ. This CDR3 comprises 16 residues. J lost 6 bases, V lost 5 bases, and 10 bases had no gene match. Combining the CDR3 with reference TRBV7-8 and TRBJ2-1 gives the whole variable domain GAGVSQSPRYKVAKRGQDVALRCDPISGHVSLFWYQQALGQGPEFLTYFQNEAQLDKSGLPSDRFFAERPEGSVSTLKIQRTQQEDSAVYLCASSPRTGGGRNEQFFGPGTRLTVL.